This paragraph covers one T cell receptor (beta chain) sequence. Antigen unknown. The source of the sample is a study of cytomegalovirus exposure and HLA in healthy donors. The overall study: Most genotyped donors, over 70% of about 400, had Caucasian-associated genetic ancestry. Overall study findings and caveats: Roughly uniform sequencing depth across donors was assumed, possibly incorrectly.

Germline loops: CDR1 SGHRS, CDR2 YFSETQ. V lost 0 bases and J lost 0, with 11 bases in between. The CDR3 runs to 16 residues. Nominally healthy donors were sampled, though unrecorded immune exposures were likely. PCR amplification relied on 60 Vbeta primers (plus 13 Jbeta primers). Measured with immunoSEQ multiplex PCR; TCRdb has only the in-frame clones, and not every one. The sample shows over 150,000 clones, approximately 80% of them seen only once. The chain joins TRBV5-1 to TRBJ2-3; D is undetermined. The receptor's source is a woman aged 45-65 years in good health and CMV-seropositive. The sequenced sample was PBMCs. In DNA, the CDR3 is TGCGCCAGCAGCTTGGTCGCAGTTTCGAGCACAGATACGCAGTATTTT. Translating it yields CASSLVAVSSTDTQYF.